Listed below are T cell receptor beta chains from one sample, sequenced in a study of beta chain features in type 1 diabetes. TCRdb's table, derived via immunoSEQ multiplex PCR, lists solely in-frame clones and lacks some. Here the sample spans approximately 27,000 clones, about 49% being singletons. Sequencing input: stem cell memory CD4+ T cells from blood. These receptors all stem from a man in his thirties or forties with type 1 diabetes. The CDR3 runs from the conserved cysteine through the conserved F or W. The D gene is left open where the match is weak. Size values are once, few and many counts, or a class for expanded clones, and some rows have none.

NA	TRBD1	TRBV4-1	TRBJ1-5	TGCGCCAGCAGCCAACGACAGGGAAATCAGCCCCAGCATTTT	CASSQRQGNQPQHF
few	NA	TRBV29-1	TRBJ2-5	TGCAGCGTCGCGAAGGGCGGGACTCAAGAGACCCAGTACTTC	CSVAKGGTQETQYF
NA	NA	TRBV7-9	TRBJ2-7	TGTGCCAGCAGCTCCCGAGGGGGATCCTACGAGCAGTACTTC	CASSSRGGSYEQYF
NA	TRBD2	TRBV18	TRBJ2-1	TGTGCCAGCTCACCCCGGACTAGCGGGAGGGCCGGGGATGAGCAGTTCTTC	CASSPRTSGRAGDEQFF
NA	TRBD2	TRBV27	TRBJ2-5	TGTGCCAGCAGTTGGGGGGGGGAAGAGACCCAGTACTTC	CASSWGGEETQYF
few	NA	TRBV10-3	TRBJ1-2	TGTGCCATCAGTGAGTCAGGGGCCAACTATGGCTACACCTTC	CAISESGANYGYTF
few	TRBD2	TRBV7-9	TRBJ2-5	TGTGCCAGCAGTCAGTTAGCGGGAGCGAAGGAGACCCAGTACTTC	CASSQLAGAKETQYF
NA	TRBD1	TRBV29-1	TRBJ1-2	TGCAGCGTTCGAAGGGGGCGAGATAAGGCCTATGGCTACACCTTC	CSVRRGRDKAYGYTF
NA	TRBD1	TRBV28	TRBJ2-7	TGTGCCAGCAGTTACAGTGGGGGAATCGGGACAGGAGCCTACGAGCAGTACTTC	CASSYSGGIGTGAYEQYF
NA	TRBD2	TRBV12-5	TRBJ2-7	TGTGCTAGTGGTTTGGGCGGGAGAGGGCCCTACGAGCAGTACTTC	CASGLGGRGPYEQYF
few	TRBD1	TRBV11-3	TRBJ2-7	TGTGCCAGCAGCCCACGGACAGGGCCGGAGCAGTACTTC	CASSPRTGPEQYF
NA	TRBD1	TRBV2	TRBJ2-5	TGTGCCAGCAGTAGGGACAGGGGATACCAAGAGACCCAGTACTTC	CASSRDRGYQETQYF
few	NA	TRBV29-1	TRBJ1-1	TGCAGCGTTGAAAGCCTCTCCGCAACCCTGAACACTGAAGCTTTCTTT	CSVESLSATLNTEAFF
NA	TRBD1	TRBV5-1	TRBJ1-6	TGCGCCAGCAGCTTTACAGGGGAAAATTCACCCCTCCACTTT	CASSFTGENSPLHF
NA	NA	TRBV5-4	TRBJ1-1	TGTGCCAGCAGCTTGGTAGGGGTTTACACTGAAGCTTTCTTT	CASSLVGVYTEAFF
NA	NA	TRBV5-1	TRBJ2-2	TGCGCCAGCAGTCTCGTAGCGGAACTGAACACCGGGGAGCTGTTTTTT	CASSLVAELNTGELFF
once	TRBD2	TRBV7-6	TRBJ2-7	TGTGCCAGCAGCTTAGTGCCCGGGACTAGCGGGACAGGGCGCAACGAGCAGTACTTC	CASSLVPGTSGTGRNEQYF
NA	TRBD1	TRBV27	TRBJ1-2	TGTGCCAGCAGTTTACGTGGGACAGGGGGCAGTGGCTACACCTTC	CASSLRGTGGSGYTF
NA	NA	TRBV30	TRBJ2-7	TGTGCCTGGGGCCGTACCTACGAGCAGTACTTC	CAWGRTYEQYF
NA	NA	TRBV19	TRBJ1-5	TGTGCCAGTAGTATAGTCCTTACTCCTGAGCCCCAGCATTTT	CASSIVLTPEPQHF
NA	TRBD2	TRBV10-3	TRBJ2-5	TGTGCCATCAGCCTAGGGGTAGCGGGAAGCCAAGAGACCCAGTACTTC	CAISLGVAGSQETQYF
NA	NA	TRBV19	TRBJ1-2	TGTGCCACCTTCCACCCCGGGAACTATGGCTACACCTTC	CATFHPGNYGYTF
NA	TRBD2	TRBV6-5	TRBJ2-1	TGTGCCAGCAGTTACTCGTTTCTAGCGGAGAACAATGAGCAGTTCTTC	CASSYSFLAENNEQFF
NA	TRBD2	TRBV5-1	TRBJ2-2	TGCGCCAGCAGTCCTTTAGCGGGAGGGCCAACCGGGGAGCTGTTTTTT	CASSPLAGGPTGELFF